Listed below are T cell receptor beta chains from one sample, sequenced in a study of control samples from healthy donors and cancer patients. Sequenced by immunoSEQ multiplex PCR; TCRdb stores in-frame clones only, minus some. The sample lists some 140,000 clones, 92% occurring once. Sequences were obtained from blood. These receptors were taken from a man aged 25-45 years in good health. Each CDR3 is given with its conserved first and last residue. The D gene is left open where the match is weak. Clone sizes are given selectively: once, few, many, or a class where the clone is expanded.

V	J	size	D	DNA	CDR3
TRBV2	TRBJ1-4	-	TRBD1	TGTGCCAGCAGAACCGACAGGGGGCTTGAAAAACTGTTTTTT	CASRTDRGLEKLFF
TRBV7-2	TRBJ1-2	-	-	TGTGCCAGCAGCTTGCTAGATCTGGGCGGTGGCTACACCTTC	CASSLLDLGGGYTF
TRBV6-5	TRBJ2-7	-	TRBD1	TGTGCCAGCAGTTACTCGGGACAGGGTTCCTACGAGCAGTACTTC	CASSYSGQGSYEQYF
TRBV5-4	TRBJ1-3	-	-	TGTGCCAGCAGCCCGGGGGGCTTCTCTGGAAACACCATATATTTT	CASSPGGFSGNTIYF
TRBV27	TRBJ2-2	-	TRBD2	TGTGCCAGCAGTGTAGCAGCTAGCGGGCCCAACACCGGGGAGCTGTTTTTT	CASSVAASGPNTGELFF
TRBV19	TRBJ1-5	-	-	TGTGCCAGTATGGGGGCATTCAATCAGCCCCAGCATTTT	CASMGAFNQPQHF
TRBV11-2	TRBJ1-1	-	-	TGTGCCAGCAGCTTAGATGGGGTGCAAGGTGAAGCTTTCTTT	CASSLDGVQGEAFF
TRBV5-8	TRBJ1-1	-	TRBD1	TGTGCCAGCAGATCTTCCGACAGGGTTACTGAAGCTTTCTTT	CASRSSDRVTEAFF
TRBV5-1	TRBJ1-1	once	-	TGCGCCAGCAGCTTGGCTACAGGGCTAAACACTGAAGCTTTCTTT	CASSLATGLNTEAFF
TRBV9	TRBJ2-1	-	-	TGTGCCAGCAGCTCACGAGGGGTAGGCAATGAGCAGTTCTTC	CASSSRGVGNEQFF
TRBV5-6	TRBJ1-1	-	-	TGTGCCAGCAGCTTGGGGCTGAACACTGAAGCTTTCTTT	CASSLGLNTEAFF
TRBV5-4	TRBJ2-5	-	-	TGTGCCAGCAGCTTGACACCAGGGCCCCAAGAGACCCAGTACTTC	CASSLTPGPQETQYF
TRBV12-5	TRBJ2-7	-	TRBD2	TGTGCTAGTGGTTTGCCCCCCTGGGAGGGGAGGGACGAGCAGTACTTC	CASGLPPWEGRDEQYF
TRBV5-1	TRBJ2-1	-	TRBD1	TGCGCCAGCAGCGACGGACAGGGTGGGGTTGATGAGCAGTTCTTC	CASSDGQGGVDEQFF
TRBV2	TRBJ2-5	-	-	TGTGCCAGCAGTGAAGGGGGGGCCCAGTACTTC	CASSEGGAQYF
TRBV19	TRBJ2-3	-	-	TGTGCCAGTAGTATAGTTGGCACAGATACGCAGTATTTT	CASSIVGTDTQYF
TRBV28	TRBJ2-1	-	-	TGTGCCAGCAGTCTCGGACTGCAACTCAATGAGCAGTTCTTC	CASSLGLQLNEQFF
TRBV5-6	TRBJ2-1	-	-	TGTGCCAGCAGCACCGACCGAAGGGGCCCTTACAATGAGCAGTTCTTC	CASSTDRRGPYNEQFF
TRBV6-4	TRBJ2-2	-	-	TGTGCCAGCAGTGACGATGGGGCGTCCGGGGAGCTGTTTTTT	CASSDDGASGELFF
TRBV14	TRBJ2-7	few	-	TGTGCCAGCAGCCACTCTTCGTCTTACGAGCAGTACTTC	CASSHSSSYEQYF
TRBV3-1/TRBV3-2	TRBJ2-4	once	-	TGTGCCAGCAGCCAAGATTTGGACACACTAGCCAAAAACATTCAGTACTTC	CASSQDLDTLAKNIQYF
TRBV2	TRBJ2-7	-	-	TGTGCCAGCAGTGATAGGACTTCGACCTACGAGCAGTACTTC	CASSDRTSTYEQYF
TRBV5-1	TRBJ1-1	-	TRBD1	TGCGCCAGCAGCTTGGTTGGGACAGAGAACACTGAAGCTTTCTTT	CASSLVGTENTEAFF
TRBV25-1	TRBJ2-6	-	-	TGTGCCAGCAGTGAATACAGGGCTGGGGCCAACGTCCTGACTTTC	CASSEYRAGANVLTF
TRBV27	TRBJ2-7	-	-	TGTGCCAGCAGCACACAGGGCTCCTACGAGCAGTACTTC	CASSTQGSYEQYF
TRBV28	TRBJ2-6	-	-	TGTGCCAGCAGTCTGAACAGGGTTCAACTCTCTGGGGCCAACGTCCTGACTTTC	CASSLNRVQLSGANVLTF
TRBV2	TRBJ2-7	-	TRBD1	TGTGCCAGCAGTCGGGACAGGGGTTACGAGCAGTACTTC	CASSRDRGYEQYF
TRBV28	TRBJ2-1	-	-	TGTGCCAGCAGGTGGGGTCTCAATGAGCAGTTCTTC	CASRWGLNEQFF
TRBV28	TRBJ2-3	-	-	TGTGCCAGCAGTTCCATGGTGGGTACGCAGTATTTT	CASSSMVGTQYF